Below, one TCR beta chain is given with its context. The antigen is unknown. This sample was included in a study of OX40 agonist ivuxolimab in advanced cancers. General study findings and limits: Averaged across samples, CD8+ T cells carried more expanded clones than CD4+ did.

Losses at the gene ends were 0 bases for V and 1 base for J; bases not matched to a gene: 6. In germline, CDR1 is SGHRS, CDR2 YFSETQ. The CDR3 is 16 amino acids. Only in-frame clones appear in the TCRdb table, and some are missing; sequencing was by immunoSEQ multiplex PCR. The table shows tens of thousands of clones, with approximately 86% occurring only once. The TCR was taken from an adult with an advanced solid tumor such as melanoma, head and neck, liver or kidney cancer. This specimen consisted of CD4+ or CD8+ T cells sorted from blood, obtained in a trial of the OX40 agonist ivuxolimab. The chain is built from TRBV5-1 and TRBJ2-5; TRBD1 matches at 7 bases. The CDR3 spells CASSLDAQGPQETQYF. The CDR3 nucleotides read TGCGCCAGCAGCTTGGACGCACAGGGGCCCCAAGAGACCCAGTACTTC.